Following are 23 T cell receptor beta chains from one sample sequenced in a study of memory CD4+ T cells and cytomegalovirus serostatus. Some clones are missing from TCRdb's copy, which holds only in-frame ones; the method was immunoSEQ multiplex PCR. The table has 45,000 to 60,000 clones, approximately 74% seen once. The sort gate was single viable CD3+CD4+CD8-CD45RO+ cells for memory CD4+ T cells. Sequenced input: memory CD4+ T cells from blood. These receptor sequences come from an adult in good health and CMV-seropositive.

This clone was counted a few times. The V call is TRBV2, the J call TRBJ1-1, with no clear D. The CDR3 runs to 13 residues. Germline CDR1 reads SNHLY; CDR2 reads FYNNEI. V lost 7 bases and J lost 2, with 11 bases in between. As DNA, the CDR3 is TGTGCCAGCATGAGGCGGCCCAACACTGAAGCTTTCTTT. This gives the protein CASMRRPNTEAFF.

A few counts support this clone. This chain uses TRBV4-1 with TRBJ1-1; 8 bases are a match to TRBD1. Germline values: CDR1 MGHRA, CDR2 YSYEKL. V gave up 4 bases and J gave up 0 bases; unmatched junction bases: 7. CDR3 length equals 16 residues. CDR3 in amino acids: CASSPTGATMNTEAFF. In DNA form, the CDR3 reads TGCGCCAGCAGCCCGACAGGGGCGACTATGAACACTGAAGCTTTCTTT.

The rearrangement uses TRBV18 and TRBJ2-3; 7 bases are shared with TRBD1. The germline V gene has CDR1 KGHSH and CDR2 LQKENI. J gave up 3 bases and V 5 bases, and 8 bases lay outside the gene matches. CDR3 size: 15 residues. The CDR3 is CASSAYRGGTDTQYF. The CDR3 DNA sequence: TGTGCCAGCTCAGCGTACAGGGGCGGGACAGATACGCAGTATTTT.

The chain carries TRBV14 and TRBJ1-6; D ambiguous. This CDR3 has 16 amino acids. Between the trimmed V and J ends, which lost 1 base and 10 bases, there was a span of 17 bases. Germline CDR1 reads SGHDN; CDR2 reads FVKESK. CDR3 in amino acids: CASSQVKSPNPSPLHF. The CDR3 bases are TGTGCCAGCAGCCAAGTAAAATCTCCAAACCCGTCACCCCTCCACTTT.

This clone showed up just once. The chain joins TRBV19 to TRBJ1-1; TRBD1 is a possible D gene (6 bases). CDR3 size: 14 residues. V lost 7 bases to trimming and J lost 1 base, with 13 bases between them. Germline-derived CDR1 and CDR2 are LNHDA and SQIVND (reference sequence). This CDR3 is CASTKEGENTEAFF. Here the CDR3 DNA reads TGTGCCAGTACCAAGGAGGGGGAGAACACTGAAGCTTTCTTT.

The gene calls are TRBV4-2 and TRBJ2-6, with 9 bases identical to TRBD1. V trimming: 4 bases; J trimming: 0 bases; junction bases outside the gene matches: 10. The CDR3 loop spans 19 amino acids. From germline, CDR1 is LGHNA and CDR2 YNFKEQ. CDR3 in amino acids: CASSPSEGTGSSGANVLTF. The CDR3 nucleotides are TGTGCCAGCAGCCCATCCGAAGGGACAGGGTCCTCTGGGGCCAACGTCCTGACTTTC.

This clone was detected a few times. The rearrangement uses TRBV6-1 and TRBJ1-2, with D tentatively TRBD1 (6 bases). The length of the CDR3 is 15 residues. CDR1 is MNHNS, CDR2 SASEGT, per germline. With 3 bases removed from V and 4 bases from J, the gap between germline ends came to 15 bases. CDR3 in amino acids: CASSDTGGKSYGYTF. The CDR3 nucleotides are TGTGCCAGCAGTGACACGGGGGGCAAGAGCTATGGCTACACCTTC.

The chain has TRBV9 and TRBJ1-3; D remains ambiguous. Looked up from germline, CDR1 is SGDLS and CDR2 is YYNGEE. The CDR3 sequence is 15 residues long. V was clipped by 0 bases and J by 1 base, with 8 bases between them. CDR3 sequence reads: CASSVGAGSGNTIYF. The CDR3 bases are TGTGCCAGCAGCGTAGGGGCCGGTTCTGGAAACACCATATATTTT.

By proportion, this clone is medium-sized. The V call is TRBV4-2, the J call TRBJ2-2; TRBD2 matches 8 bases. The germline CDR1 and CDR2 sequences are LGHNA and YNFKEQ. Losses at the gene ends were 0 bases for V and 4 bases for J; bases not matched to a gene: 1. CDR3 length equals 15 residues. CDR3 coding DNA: TGTGCCAGCAGCCAAGAGAGCGGGGGCACCGGGGAGCTGTTTTTT. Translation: CASSQESGGTGELFF.

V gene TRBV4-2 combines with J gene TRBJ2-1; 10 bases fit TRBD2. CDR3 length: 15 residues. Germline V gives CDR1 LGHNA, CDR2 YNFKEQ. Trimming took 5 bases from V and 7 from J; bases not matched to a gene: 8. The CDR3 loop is CASSDSGGAWNEQFF. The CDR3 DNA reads TGTGCCAGCAGCGACAGCGGGGGGGCGTGGAATGAGCAGTTCTTC.

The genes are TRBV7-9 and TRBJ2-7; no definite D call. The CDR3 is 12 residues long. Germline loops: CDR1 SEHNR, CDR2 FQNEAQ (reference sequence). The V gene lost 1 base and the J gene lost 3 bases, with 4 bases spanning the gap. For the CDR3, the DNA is TGTGCCAGCAGCTTAGGGTTCTACGAGCAGTACTTC. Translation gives CASSLGFYEQYF.

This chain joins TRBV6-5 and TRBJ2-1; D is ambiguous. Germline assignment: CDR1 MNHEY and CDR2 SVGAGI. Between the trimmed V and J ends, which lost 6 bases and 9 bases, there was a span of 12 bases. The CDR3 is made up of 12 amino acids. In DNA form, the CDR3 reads TGTGCCAGCAGAAGGGATTTTAGTGAGCAGTTCTTC. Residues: CASRRDFSEQFF.

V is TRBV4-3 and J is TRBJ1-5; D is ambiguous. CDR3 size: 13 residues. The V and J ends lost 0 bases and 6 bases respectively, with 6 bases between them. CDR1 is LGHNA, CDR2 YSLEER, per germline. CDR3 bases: TGCGCCAGCAGCCAAGATTTCGCTCAGCCCCAGCATTTT. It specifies CASSQDFAQPQHF.

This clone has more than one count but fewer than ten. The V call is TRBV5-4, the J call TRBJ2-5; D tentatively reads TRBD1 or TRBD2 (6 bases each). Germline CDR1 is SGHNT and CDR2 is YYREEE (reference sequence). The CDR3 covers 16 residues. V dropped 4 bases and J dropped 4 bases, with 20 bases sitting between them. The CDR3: CASSRGTRGGLETQYF. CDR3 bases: TGTGCCAGCAGCCGAGGGACAAGAGGGGGGCTAGAGACCCAGTACTTC.

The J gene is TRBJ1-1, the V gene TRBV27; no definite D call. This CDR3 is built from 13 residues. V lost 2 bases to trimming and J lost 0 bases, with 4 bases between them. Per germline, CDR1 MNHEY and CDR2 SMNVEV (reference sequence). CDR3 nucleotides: TGTGCCAGCAGTTTACAGCTGAACACTGAAGCTTTCTTT. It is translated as CASSLQLNTEAFF.

In nucleotides, the CDR3 is TGTGCCAGCAGCCCGGGGACAGTTGGAAACACCATATATTTT. It is translated as CASSPGTVGNTIYF. V is TRBV7-2 and J is TRBJ1-3; 7 nucleotides agree with TRBD1. The CDR3 contains 14 residues. Germline V gives CDR1 SGHTA, CDR2 FQGNSA. The ends lost 5 bases at V and 3 bases at J; junction bases unmatched: 4.

CDR3 in amino acids: CASSPGRVGANTGELFF. As DNA, the CDR3 is TGCGCCAGCAGCCCCGGGCGTGTAGGGGCGAACACCGGGGAGCTGTTTTTT. The chain carries TRBV4-1 and TRBJ2-2; the D gene is possibly TRBD1 (5 bases). Deletions cut 4 bases from V and 0 bases from J, with 15 bases between. The CDR3 is 17 residues long. Germline CDR1 reads MGHRA; CDR2 reads YSYEKL.

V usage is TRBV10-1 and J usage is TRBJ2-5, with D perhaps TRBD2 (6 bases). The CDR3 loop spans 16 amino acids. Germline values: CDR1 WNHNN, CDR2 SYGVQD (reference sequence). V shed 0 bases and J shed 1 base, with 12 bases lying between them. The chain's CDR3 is CASSESPGETQETQYF. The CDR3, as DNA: TGCGCCAGCAGTGAGTCGCCGGGGGAGACCCAAGAGACCCAGTACTTC.

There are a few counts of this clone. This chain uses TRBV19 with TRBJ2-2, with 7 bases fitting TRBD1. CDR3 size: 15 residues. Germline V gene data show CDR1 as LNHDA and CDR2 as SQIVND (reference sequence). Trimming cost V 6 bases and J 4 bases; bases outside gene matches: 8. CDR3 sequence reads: CASSPGTESTGELFF. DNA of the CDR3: TGTGCCAGTAGCCCAGGGACAGAAAGCACCGGGGAGCTGTTTTTT.

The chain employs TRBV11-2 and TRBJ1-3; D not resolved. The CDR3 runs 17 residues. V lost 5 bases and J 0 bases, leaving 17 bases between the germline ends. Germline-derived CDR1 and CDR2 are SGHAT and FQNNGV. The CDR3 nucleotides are TGTGCCAGCAGCCCTTATCCGGAGGACCGCTCTGGAAACACCATATATTTT. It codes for CASSPYPEDRSGNTIYF.

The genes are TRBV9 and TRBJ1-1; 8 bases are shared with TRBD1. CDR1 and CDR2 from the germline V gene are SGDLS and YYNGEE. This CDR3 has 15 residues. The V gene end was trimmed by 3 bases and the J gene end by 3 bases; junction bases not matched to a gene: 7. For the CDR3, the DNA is TGTGCCAGCAGCGCTGCCCCAGGGGGCGACACTGAAGCTTTCTTT. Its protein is CASSAAPGGDTEAFF.

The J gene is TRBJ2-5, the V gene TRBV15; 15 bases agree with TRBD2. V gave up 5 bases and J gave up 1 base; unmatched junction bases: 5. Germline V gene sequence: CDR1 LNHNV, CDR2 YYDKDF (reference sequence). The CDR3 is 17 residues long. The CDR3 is CATSLGTSGGSQETQYF. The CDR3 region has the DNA TGTGCCACCAGCCTTGGGACTAGCGGGGGGTCCCAAGAGACCCAGTACTTC.

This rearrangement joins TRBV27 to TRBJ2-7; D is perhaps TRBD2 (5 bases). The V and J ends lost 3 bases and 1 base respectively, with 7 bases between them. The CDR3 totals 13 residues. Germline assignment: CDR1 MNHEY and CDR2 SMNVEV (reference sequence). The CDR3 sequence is CASSFTGSYEQYF. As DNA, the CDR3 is TGTGCCAGCAGTTTTACGGGGTCCTACGAGCAGTACTTC.